This T cell receptor beta chain was captured in a study of blood T cell repertoires in COVID-19. At the level of the study: COVID-19 samples collected from the United States, Italy and Spain covered acute and convalescent phases. PBMCs, B-cell-depleted T cells, or T cells provided the cDNA or gDNA that made up the material.

Original handling: Amplification of reference gene primers was used by the study to estimate nucleated cell counts. TCRdb's copy holds only in-frame clones and misses some; the assay was immunoSEQ multiplex PCR. V and J calls and clone size are given by that table; D and trimming were obtained from the DNA. This sample has some 140,000 clones, with roughly 76% found just once. This clone was observed a handful of times. Trimming took 4 bases from V and 5 from J; bases not matched to a gene: 6. The germline CDR1 and CDR2 sequences are LGHNA and YSLEER. The CDR3 is made up of 15 amino acids. The TCR comes from an elderly man with acute or convalescent COVID-19. This chain links TRBV4-3 with TRBJ2-3; 10 positions agree with TRBD2. Material for sequencing was peripheral blood. Written as DNA, the CDR3 is TGCGCCAGCAGCCGGGGGACTAGCGATATAGATACGCAGTATTTT. Translated: CASSRGTSDIDTQYF.